These T cell receptor beta chains were read from a single sample in a study of T cells in Graves' hyperthyroidism and ophthalmopathy. TCRdb recomputed calls from the multiplex PCR reads with MiXCR, one row per CDR3 protein. In the table there are about half a million distinct CDR3 sequences, roughly 25% of which are singletons. The sample taken for sequencing was blood. The receptor source for this set is a woman aged 30 to 39 with Graves' ophthalmopathy. CDR3s include the opening cysteine and the closing phenylalanine or tryptophan. The D gene is left open where the match is weak. Not every row has a clone size; where given, it reads once, few, many or a size class.

-	-	TRBV4-2	TRBJ1-1	CASSQERAMNTEAFF	TGTGCCAGCAGCCAAGAGAGGGCGATGAACACTGAAGCTTTCTTT
-	many	TRBV19	TRBJ1-1	CASSADGIEAFF	TGTGCCAGTAGTGCGGACGGAATAGAAGCTTTCTTT
-	few	TRBV14	TRBJ1-6	CASSHGSPLHF	TGTGCCAGCAGCCATGGGTCACCCCTCCACTTT
TRBD1	many	TRBV2	TRBJ1-2	CASRYGTGYGYTF	TGTGCCAGCAGATACGGGACAGGGTATGGCTACACCTTC
-	few	TRBV3-1	TRBJ1-4	CASSQDPAGNEKLFF	TGTGCCAGCAGCCAAGATCCGGCAGGGAATGAAAAACTGTTTTTT
TRBD1	once	TRBV12-3/TRBV12-4	TRBJ1-2	CASSWAGGHGYTF	TGTGCCAGCAGTTGGGCAGGGGGGCATGGCTACACCTTC
-	few	TRBV19	TRBJ1-6	CASSPRQNSPLHF	TGTGCCAGTAGTCCCAGACAGAATTCACCCCTCCACTTT
-	many	TRBV7-2	TRBJ1-5	CASSLFAGVGQPQHF	TGTGCCAGCAGCTTATTTGCGGGGGTAGGGCAGCCCCAGCATTTT
-	-	TRBV20-1	TRBJ2-7	CSARALGETSYEQYF	TGCAGTGCTAGAGCTCTTGGGGAGACCTCCTACGAGCAGTACTTC
-	few	TRBV6-5	TRBJ1-5	CASSLSGATNQPQHF	TGTGCCAGCAGTCTCTCGGGGGCGACCAATCAGCCCCAGCATTTT
-	-	TRBV12-3/TRBV12-4	TRBJ2-7	CASSYATETYEQYF	TGTGCCAGCAGTTACGCGACAGAGACCTACGAGCAGTACTTC
-	many	TRBV11-2	TRBJ2-7	CASSLHFETPSYEQYF	TGTGCCAGCAGCTTACACTTTGAGACCCCCTCCTACGAGCAGTACTTC
TRBD2	-	TRBV5-1	TRBJ2-2	CASSLATSGTGELFF	TGCGCCAGCAGCTTGGCCACTAGCGGGACCGGGGAGCTGTTTTTT
-	-	TRBV2	TRBJ2-5	CASRTWGETQYF	TGTGCCAGCAGGACGTGGGGAGAGACCCAGTACTTC
-	many	TRBV20-1	TRBJ1-5	CSALRAGNQPQHF	TGCAGTGCTTTGCGGGCTGGGAATCAGCCCCAGCATTTT
TRBD1	many	TRBV12-3/TRBV12-4	TRBJ1-2	CASSFGTGGYGYTF	TGTGCCAGCAGTTTTGGAACAGGGGGCTATGGCTACACCTTC
-	many	TRBV4-3	TRBJ1-2	CASSQVDWNYGYTF	TGCGCCAGCAGCCAAGTTGACTGGAACTATGGCTACACCTTC
-	-	TRBV28	TRBJ2-7	CASSWTGEQYF	TGTGCCAGCAGTTGGACGGGAGAGCAGTACTTC
TRBD1	many	TRBV6-5	TRBJ1-2	CASSYGQGLRGYTF	TGTGCCAGCAGTTACGGACAGGGGTTGAGAGGCTACACCTTC
TRBD1	many	TRBV28	TRBJ2-5	CASRPTGKETQYF	TGTGCCAGCAGGCCGACAGGGAAAGAGACCCAGTACTTC
TRBD1	many	TRBV19	TRBJ1-1	CASSVDRENTEAFF	TGTGCCAGTAGTGTGGACAGGGAAAACACTGAAGCTTTCTTT
-	many	TRBV5-1	TRBJ1-1	CASSWGSVNTEAFF	TGCGCCAGCAGCTGGGGGTCGGTGAACACTGAAGCTTTCTTT
-	many	TRBV12-3/TRBV12-4	TRBJ1-5	CASSLYFQGRQPQHF	TGTGCCAGCAGTTTATACTTCCAGGGACGCCAGCCCCAGCATTTT
-	many	TRBV6-2/TRBV6-3	TRBJ2-7	CASSYSFKQPSYEQYF	TGTGCCAGCAGTTACTCTTTCAAGCAGCCTTCCTACGAGCAGTACTTC
-	many	TRBV6-5	TRBJ2-6	CASSYSGGANVLTF	TGTGCCAGCAGTTACTCGGGTGGGGCCAACGTCCTGACTTTC
-	few	TRBV28	TRBJ1-1	CASSPDMVNTEAFF	TGTGCCAGCAGCCCGGATATGGTGAACACTGAAGCTTTCTTT
-	many	TRBV7-8	TRBJ2-7	CASSLVWEDEQYF	TGTGCCAGCAGCTTAGTCTGGGAGGACGAGCAGTACTTC
TRBD1	many	TRBV4-2	TRBJ1-2	CASSPTTSTGKDNYGYTF	TGTGCCAGCAGCCCCACGACTTCGACAGGGAAGGATAACTATGGCTACACCTTC
-	many	TRBV6-5	TRBJ1-1	CASSYAGDMNTEAFF	TGTGCCAGCAGTTACGCGGGGGATATGAACACTGAAGCTTTCTTT
TRBD2	few	TRBV19	TRBJ2-5	CASTRTSALGETQYF	TGTGCCAGTACCCGGACTAGCGCACTGGGAGAGACCCAGTACTTC
-	few	TRBV3-1	TRBJ2-7	CASSQSWEQYF	TGTGCCAGCAGCCAAAGCTGGGAGCAGTACTTC
-	many	TRBV12-3/TRBV12-4	TRBJ2-7	CASTIREGGYEQYF	TGTGCCAGCACCATAAGGGAAGGGGGTTACGAGCAGTACTTC
-	-	TRBV18	TRBJ2-7	CTSSPGIEQYF	TGTACCAGCTCACCAGGGATCGAGCAGTACTTC
TRBD1	many	TRBV12-3/TRBV12-4	TRBJ2-2	CASSLHRGDTGELFF	TGTGCCAGCAGCCTACACAGGGGGGACACCGGGGAGCTGTTTTTT
TRBD2	-	TRBV20-1	TRBJ2-7	CSALLAGAAYEQYF	TGCAGTGCCTTACTAGCGGGGGCAGCCTACGAGCAGTACTTC
-	many	TRBV20-1	TRBJ1-1	CSAPRNTEAFF	TGCAGTGCTCCGAGGAACACTGAAGCTTTCTTT
TRBD1	-	TRBV19	TRBJ1-2	CASSYGTDSNYGYTF	TGTGCCAGTAGTTACGGGACAGACTCTAACTATGGCTACACCTTC
TRBD2	many	TRBV6-5	TRBJ2-2	CASSASSGGRVGELFF	TGTGCCAGCAGCGCATCTAGCGGGGGACGGGTCGGGGAGCTGTTTTTT
-	-	TRBV2	TRBJ2-7	CATSELGTGAYEQYF	TGTGCCACCAGTGAACTCGGGACGGGGGCCTACGAGCAGTACTTC
-	many	TRBV13	TRBJ2-7	CASSLGYGHPTYEQYF	TGTGCCAGCAGCTTAGGCTATGGACACCCTACCTACGAGCAGTACTTC
-	many	TRBV7-9	TRBJ1-1	CASSLAAEAFF	TGTGCCAGCAGCTTAGCTGCTGAAGCTTTCTTT
-	once	TRBV11-1	TRBJ2-7	CASSLGSEDGARYEQYF	TGTGCCAGCAGCTTAGGATCGGAGGACGGAGCCCGCTACGAGCAGTACTTC
TRBD1	-	TRBV6-5	TRBJ2-7	CASSYYRGPYEQYF	TGTGCCAGCAGTTACTACAGGGGGCCCTACGAGCAGTACTTC
-	many	TRBV6-5	TRBJ2-7	CASSFSFAGPTYEQYF	TGTGCCAGCAGTTTTAGTTTTGCGGGCCCTACCTACGAGCAGTACTTC
-	-	TRBV7-2	TRBJ1-1	CASSLARGRLLNTEAFF	TGTGCCAGCAGCTTAGCCCGCGGCCGTCTTTTAAACACTGAAGCTTTCTTT
TRBD1	many	TRBV20-1	TRBJ2-5	CSQPSGGGETQYF	TGCAGTCAACCTTCAGGGGGCGGGGAGACCCAGTACTTC